The 21 T cell receptor beta chains below were found in one sample sequenced in a study of type 1 regulatory T cells. TCRdb re-derived calls from the reads in MiXCR, one entry per CDR3 protein. The sample has approximately 97,000 distinct CDR3 sequences, roughly 31% seen once. The specimen sequenced was CD4+ T cells, either the whole sample or a sorted fraction (not recorded which). These receptors were collected from a human donor in good health.

This clonotype occurred a few times. This sequence joins TRBV12-3 or TRBV12-4 and TRBJ2-3; 11 bases fit TRBD2. This CDR3 has 18 residues. V lost 4 bases, J lost 4 bases, and 13 bases stayed unmatched. For the CDR3, the DNA is TGTGCCAGCAGTTGGTGGGGATCGGGGACTAGCGGTTCAGATACGCAGTATTTT. Protein product: CASSWWGSGTSGSDTQYF.

The rearrangement uses TRBV29-1 and TRBJ2-1; D is perhaps TRBD1 or TRBD2 (5 bases each). Germline CDR1 and CDR2: SQVTM and ANQGSEA. Deletions cut 3 bases from V and 7 bases from J, with 13 bases between. The CDR3 is 13 residues long. The CDR3 spells CSVDLGTVNEQFF. CDR3 DNA: TGCAGCGTTGACCTAGGGACGGTTAATGAGCAGTTCTTC.

This clonotype was found a few times. V and J are TRBV9 and TRBJ2-7; TRBD2 aligns across 8 bases. V trimming: 3 bases; J trimming: 2 bases; junction bases outside the gene matches: 10. CDR3 length: 16 residues. The germline V gene has CDR1 SGDLS and CDR2 YYNGEE. The CDR3 protein is CASSAGGRREAYEQYF. The DNA for the CDR3 is TGTGCCAGCAGCGCGGGGGGGCGGCGGGAGGCCTACGAGCAGTACTTC.

The chain uses TRBV5-1 and TRBJ2-1, with D tentatively TRBD2 (5 bases). The CDR3 covers 15 residues. Deletions cut 4 bases from V and 3 bases from J, with 14 bases between. Germline CDR1 and CDR2: SGHRS and YFSETQ. CDR3 coding DNA: TGCGCCAGCAGCCTGGACTTGGCCGGCTACAATGAGCAGTTCTTC. Encoded protein: CASSLDLAGYNEQFF.

The CDR3, as DNA: TGTGCCAGCTGCGGACAGCAGCAAACTGAAGCTTTCTTT. It translates to CASCGQQQTEAFF. The J gene is TRBJ1-1, the V gene TRBV2, with D perhaps TRBD1 (6 bases). The CDR3 is made up of 13 amino acids. CDR1 SNHLY and CDR2 FYNNEI come from the germline V gene. The V and J ends lost 8 bases and 5 bases respectively, with 15 bases between them.

The genes are TRBV20-1 and TRBJ1-3; TRBD1 matches at 7 bases. Germline loops: CDR1 DFQATT, CDR2 SNEGSKA (reference sequence). V lost 4 bases and J lost 0; bases outside the gene matches: 6. CDR3 length equals 15 residues. The DNA for the CDR3 is TGCAGTGCTAACCAGGGGGTACTCTCTGGAAACACCATATATTTT. Its protein is CSANQGVLSGNTIYF.

This clonotype was detected only a few times. The CDR3 sequence is CSAVRGQGATQPQHF. The CDR3 DNA sequence: TGCAGTGCTGTCAGGGGACAGGGGGCCACTCAGCCCCAGCATTTT. The chain uses TRBV20-1 and TRBJ1-5; 12 bases fit TRBD1. The germline V gene encodes CDR1 DFQATT and CDR2 SNEGSKA (reference sequence). The CDR3 runs to 15 residues. J lost 6 bases, V lost 5 bases, and 8 bases had no gene match.

There are many counts of this clonotype. The V and J genes are TRBV20-1 and TRBJ2-7; D is possibly TRBD2 (5 bases). CDR1 DFQATT and CDR2 SNEGSKA come from the germline V gene (reference sequence). The CDR3 totals 11 residues. V lost 2 bases to trimming and J lost 7 bases, with 9 bases between them. The CDR3 region has the DNA TGCAGTGCTAGAATATCGGGGGAGCAGTACTTC. Protein sequence: CSARISGEQYF.

The chain combines TRBV15 with TRBJ2-7, with unresolved D. Germline V gene sequence: CDR1 LNHNV, CDR2 YYDKDF (reference sequence). The CDR3 has 12 amino acids. The V gene lost 3 bases and the J gene lost 2 bases, with 5 bases spanning the gap. Here the CDR3 DNA reads TGTGCCACCAGCAGTACGACCTACGAGCAGTACTTC. Translation: CATSSTTYEQYF.

This clonotype came up a few times. The chain employs TRBV20-1 and TRBJ2-5; a weak D match, TRBD2 (5 bases). V gave up 5 bases and J gave up 1 base, with 11 bases separating them. This CDR3 contains 13 residues. Looked up from germline, CDR1 is DFQATT and CDR2 is SNEGSKA (reference sequence). This chain's CDR3 is CSASQAAQETQYF. The CDR3 nucleotides are TGCAGTGCTTCACAAGCGGCCCAAGAGACCCAGTACTTC.

This clonotype turned up a few times. This chain joins TRBV20-1 and TRBJ2-3, with 11 bases that match TRBD1. J lost 5 bases, V lost 6 bases, and 4 bases had no gene match. The CDR3 has 13 residues. CDR1 DFQATT and CDR2 SNEGSKA come from the germline V gene (reference sequence). The CDR3 coding sequence is TGCAGTGCCCGGGGACAGGGGGGAGATACGCAGTATTTT. Amino acids: CSARGQGGDTQYF.

The chain links TRBV5-1 to TRBJ2-1; 9 bases are a match to TRBD2. From germline, CDR1 is SGHRS and CDR2 YFSETQ. After removal of 2 bases from V and 14 bases from J, the junction contained 8 bases not matched to a gene. This CDR3 contains 13 residues. The CDR3 loop is CASSLEDSGSKFF. CDR3 bases: TGCGCCAGCAGCTTAGAGGATAGCGGGAGTAAGTTCTTC.

J is TRBJ1-1 and V is TRBV18, with D perhaps TRBD1 (6 bases). The CDR3 loop spans 17 amino acids. Germline-derived CDR1 and CDR2 are KGHSH and LQKENI. V lost 3 bases to trimming and J lost 3 bases, with 20 bases between them. Here the CDR3 DNA reads TGTGCCAGCTCACCTCTCCCGACAGGAAAGACCGACACTGAAGCTTTCTTT. Translating it yields CASSPLPTGKTDTEAFF.

The chain uses TRBV10-3 and TRBJ2-7, with 9 bases fitting TRBD2. In germline, CDR1 is ENHRY, CDR2 SYGVKD. The CDR3 consists of 16 residues. The V segment lost 6 bases and the J segment 4 bases; nucleotides outside the gene matches: 13. DNA for the CDR3: TGTGCCATCAGCGGGGGAGGTAGCGGGAGTGGATACGAGCAGTACTTC. As protein: CAISGGGSGSGYEQYF.

By sample fraction, this clonotype is medium-sized (0.01 to 0.1%). The V gene is TRBV20-1, the J gene TRBJ2-7, with 13 positions matching TRBD2. Germline V gives CDR1 DFQATT, CDR2 SNEGSKA (reference sequence). This CDR3 is 14 amino acids long. The V segment lost 4 bases and the J segment 7 bases; nucleotides outside the gene matches: 7. CDR3 in amino acids: CSATGLAGAQEQYF. CDR3 DNA: TGCAGTGCTACCGGACTAGCGGGAGCGCAAGAGCAGTACTTC.

V is TRBV29-1 and J is TRBJ2-3; D gene ambiguous. CDR1 and CDR2 from the germline V gene are SQVTM and ANQGSEA. This CDR3 is 11 amino acids long. V was pared by 3 bases and J by 3 bases, with 4 bases between. In DNA, the CDR3 is TGCAGCGTTGAGGGGACAGATACGCAGTATTTT. Translating it yields CSVEGTDTQYF.

V usage is TRBV5-1 and J usage is TRBJ1-5; D unclear. Germline V gene sequence: CDR1 SGHRS, CDR2 YFSETQ. This CDR3 has 13 residues. V was clipped by 0 bases and J by 6 bases, with 7 bases between them. CDR3 DNA: TGCGCCAGCAGCTTGGGGCCAGGTCAGCCCCAGCATTTT. Its translation: CASSLGPGQPQHF.

The chain carries TRBV29-1 and TRBJ2-3, with D perhaps matching TRBD2 (6 bases). Between the trimmed V and J ends, which lost 6 bases and 3 bases, there was a span of 13 bases. Germline V gives CDR1 SQVTM, CDR2 ANQGSEA. This CDR3 comprises 13 residues. The CDR3: CSVASARTDTQYF. In DNA, the CDR3 is TGCAGCGTCGCTAGCGCCAGAACAGATACGCAGTATTTT.

This clonotype was seen only a few times. This chain links TRBV6-2 or TRBV6-3 with TRBJ2-1; possibly TRBD1 for D (6 bases). The V end lost 6 bases, the J end lost 10 bases, and 28 bases lay between the germline ends. CDR3 length: 17 residues. Germline-derived CDR1 and CDR2 are MNHEY and SVGEGT. The CDR3 bases are TGTGCCAGCAGCACTAGGCGGGTAGGACAGAGGGTTTTAGAGCAGTTCTTC. Amino acids: CASSTRRVGQRVLEQFF.

V and J are TRBV5-6 and TRBJ2-1; weak D call: TRBD2 (7 bases). The germline V and J ends were trimmed by 5 bases and 0 bases, with 24 bases remaining between them. Germline V gives CDR1 SGHDT, CDR2 YYEEEE. This CDR3 comprises 19 residues. The CDR3 region is CASSTTGPNRTSSYNEQFF. The CDR3 DNA follows: TGTGCCAGCAGTACAACAGGGCCGAATAGGACTAGCTCCTACAATGAGCAGTTCTTC.

The V call is TRBV3-1, the J call TRBJ2-7; 11 nucleotides agree with TRBD2. J was trimmed by 12 bases and V by 4 bases; bases with no gene match: 8. The CDR3 has 13 amino acids. Per germline, CDR1 LGHDT and CDR2 YNNKEL (reference sequence). Here the CDR3 DNA reads TGTGCCAGCAGCCGCCCGACTAGCGGGAAGACGTACTTC. It codes for CASSRPTSGKTYF.